The 20 T cell receptor beta chains below come from one sample, sequenced in a study of blood T cell repertoires in COVID-19. TCRdb's table, derived via immunoSEQ multiplex PCR, lists solely in-frame clones and lacks some. This table holds around 480,000 clones, approximately 90% found once. Sequenced sample: peripheral blood. These receptors originate from a woman between 45 and 65 years old with COVID-19, enrolled during active disease.

The J gene is TRBJ2-2, the V gene TRBV11-3; 7 nucleotides align to TRBD1. There are 16 residues in the CDR3. The J segment lost 0 bases and the V segment lost 3 bases, leaving 4 bases of the junction unmatched. Per the germline V gene, CDR1 is SGHNT and CDR2 is YENEEA. CDR3 protein: CASSFGRGPNTGELFF. In DNA, the CDR3 is TGTGCCAGCAGCTTTGGAAGGGGGCCGAACACCGGGGAGCTGTTTTTT. Filled out from reference TRBV11-3 and TRBJ2-2, the complete variable domain reads EAGVVQSPRYKIIEKKQPVAFWCNPISGHNTLYWYLQNLGQGPELLIRYENEEAVDDSQLPKDRFSAERLKGVDSTLKIQPAELGDSAVYLCASSFGRGPNTGELFFGEGSRLTVL.

The genes are TRBV9 and TRBJ2-7, with D possibly matching TRBD2 (7 bases). V gave up 0 bases and J gave up 2 bases, with 18 bases separating them. Germline lookup yields CDR1 SGDLS and CDR2 YYNGEE. The CDR3 loop spans 17 amino acids. CDR3 region: CASSVAGDRGGPYEQYF. CDR3 nucleotide sequence: TGTGCCAGCAGCGTAGCTGGCGATAGGGGGGGACCCTACGAGCAGTACTTC.

The genes are TRBV10-3 and TRBJ1-2; TRBD1 matches 7 bases. Losses at the gene ends were 11 bases for V and 4 bases for J; bases not matched to a gene: 10. The germline V gene has CDR1 ENHRY and CDR2 SYGVKD. The CDR3 is 13 residues long. CDR3 amino acids: CASKSPGGYGYTF. The CDR3 DNA sequence: TGTGCCTCAAAGAGTCCAGGGGGCTATGGCTACACCTTC.

This chain joins TRBV29-1 and TRBJ2-1; D ambiguous. This CDR3 has 13 residues. The ends were cut back, 7 bases at V and 0 bases at J, with 10 bases in the middle. The germline V gene has CDR1 SQVTM and CDR2 ANQGSEA. CDR3 loop: CSAPSSSYNEQFF. The DNA of the CDR3 is TGCAGCGCGCCATCGAGCTCCTACAATGAGCAGTTCTTC.

The chain links TRBV9 to TRBJ1-6; no definite D call. V was clipped by 0 bases and J by 5 bases, with 6 bases between them. This CDR3 has 14 amino acids. CDR1 is SGDLS, CDR2 YYNGEE, per germline. The CDR3 loop is CASSVAADNSPLHF. The DNA for the CDR3 is TGTGCCAGCAGCGTAGCTGCGGATAATTCACCCCTCCACTTT.

The chain employs TRBV28 and TRBJ2-7; 9 nucleotides match TRBD1. Germline V gene data show CDR1 as MDHEN and CDR2 as SYDVKM. This CDR3 spans 14 amino acids. V trimming: 7 bases; J trimming: 3 bases; junction bases outside the gene matches: 7. CDR3 nucleotide sequence: TGTGCCAGCACCTCCGGGACAGGGATCTACGAGCAGTACTTC. Its translation is CASTSGTGIYEQYF.

CDR3 amino acids: CASSVDMNTEAFF. The CDR3 nucleotides read TGTGCCAGCAGTGTTGACATGAACACTGAAGCTTTCTTT. This chain joins TRBV2 and TRBJ1-1; D is undetermined. The length of the CDR3 is 13 residues. CDR1 and CDR2 (germline): SNHLY, FYNNEI. V was pared by 4 bases and J by 0 bases, with 6 bases between.

The chain recombines TRBV9 with TRBJ1-1, with 9 bases aligning to TRBD1. Germline V CDR1 and CDR2: SGDLS, YYNGEE. Trimming at V came to 4 bases and at J to 6 bases, leaving 7 bases not matched to a gene. This CDR3 comprises 14 residues. In DNA form, the CDR3 reads TGTGCCAGCAGCCCCGGGACAGGGCGGGCTGAAGCTTTCTTT. This gives the protein CASSPGTGRAEAFF.

The chain recombines TRBV6-5 with TRBJ1-3, with TRBD1 as a possible D gene (5 bases). This CDR3 has 13 residues. In germline, CDR1 is MNHEY, CDR2 SVGAGI. V dropped 6 bases and J dropped 4 bases, with 10 bases sitting between them. The CDR3, as DNA: TGTGCCAGCAGGACAGCTGTAGGAAACACCATATATTTT. Translated: CASRTAVGNTIYF.

This chain links TRBV19 with TRBJ1-1; D ambiguous. The V end was cut by 6 bases, the J end by 2 bases, with 13 bases between. This CDR3 is 14 amino acids long. Germline CDR1 LNHDA, CDR2 SQIVND (reference sequence). This CDR3 is CASSPMNLNTEAFF. The CDR3 coding sequence is TGTGCCAGTAGCCCTATGAACCTAAACACTGAAGCTTTCTTT.

The chain is built from TRBV2 and TRBJ2-7; 8 nucleotides agree with TRBD1. In germline, CDR1 is SNHLY, CDR2 FYNNEI. J lost 2 bases, V lost 3 bases, and 3 bases had no gene match. The CDR3 consists of 14 residues. The DNA for the CDR3 is TGTGCCAGCAGTGAGAGGACAGGGACCTACGAGCAGTACTTC. Translated, it gives CASSERTGTYEQYF.

The chain carries TRBV19 and TRBJ1-4, with no clear D. CDR1 LNHDA and CDR2 SQIVND come from the germline V gene (reference sequence). V was cut by 6 bases and J by 8 bases, with 10 bases left in between. This CDR3 has 12 amino acids. The CDR3 here is CASSPSLEKLFF. The CDR3 DNA sequence: TGTGCCAGTAGCCCTTCCTTGGAAAAACTGTTTTTT.

The chain recombines TRBV28 with TRBJ1-6; D might be TRBD1 (5 bases). The CDR3 runs to 16 residues. V lost 6 bases to trimming and J lost 10 bases, with 22 bases between them. Germline CDR1 is MDHEN and CDR2 is SYDVKM. Here the CDR3 DNA reads TGTGCCAGCAGCTCAGGGAGGAGGGGTTTAGGATCACCCCTCCACTTT. Its translation is CASSSGRRGLGSPLHF.

J is TRBJ1-2 and V is TRBV28; D gene unclear. The CDR3 is made up of 12 amino acids. Germline V CDR1 and CDR2: MDHEN, SYDVKM. V was cut by 5 bases and J by 4 bases, with 8 bases left in between. The CDR3 spells CASSPLVYGYTF. The CDR3 DNA sequence: TGTGCCAGCAGTCCCCTTGTCTATGGCTACACCTTC.

V usage is TRBV19 and J usage is TRBJ1-1; D is ambiguous. From germline, CDR1 is LNHDA and CDR2 SQIVND (reference sequence). The CDR3 length is 18 residues. The V gene lost 4 bases and the J gene lost 2 bases, with 23 bases spanning the gap. The CDR3 region is CASSTHRGITSGNTEAFF. The CDR3 DNA reads TGTGCCAGTAGTACCCATCGAGGGATCACAAGCGGAAACACTGAAGCTTTCTTT.

The chain carries TRBV5-5 and TRBJ2-2; TRBD2 is a possible D gene (5 bases). This CDR3 has 17 amino acids. Germline loops: CDR1 SGHKS, CDR2 YYEKEE (reference sequence). V gave up 4 bases and J gave up 6 bases, with 22 bases separating them. CDR3 loop: CASSLRTSYLFAGELFF. The CDR3 DNA follows: TGTGCCAGCAGCCTCAGAACTAGTTACCTGTTCGCCGGGGAGCTGTTTTTT. The full variable domain, completed using reference TRBV5-5 and TRBJ2-2, is DAGVTQSPTHLIKTRGQQVTLRCSPISGHKSVSWYQQVLGQGPQFIFQYYEKEERGRGNFPDRFSARQFPNYSSELNVNALLLGDSALYLCASSLRTSYLFAGELFFGEGSRLTVL.

This clone was found once. The genes are TRBV11-2 and TRBJ2-5; weak D call: TRBD1 (6 bases). Germline V gene sequence: CDR1 SGHAT, CDR2 FQNNGV. The germline V and J ends were trimmed by 6 bases and 4 bases, with 21 bases remaining between them. The CDR3 contains 16 residues. The CDR3, as DNA: TGTGCCAGCAGGCCACAAAACAGGGAAGGGAGAGAGACCCAGTACTTC. It yields the protein CASRPQNREGRETQYF.

The V gene is TRBV28, the J gene TRBJ1-5; 7 positions agree with TRBD1. The germline V gene encodes CDR1 MDHEN and CDR2 SYDVKM. V trimming: 6 bases; J trimming: 2 bases; junction bases outside the gene matches: 7. This CDR3 region has 15 residues. The CDR3 region is CASSNGQVGNQPQHF. The CDR3 coding sequence is TGTGCCAGCAGCAATGGACAGGTCGGCAATCAGCCCCAGCATTTT.

This clone was recorded a few times. The chain has TRBV5-4 and TRBJ1-3, with 7 bases aligning to TRBD1. Germline-derived CDR1 and CDR2 are SGHNT and YYREEE (reference sequence). The CDR3 has 15 residues. The V segment lost 4 bases and the J segment 0 bases; nucleotides outside the gene matches: 4. The CDR3 DNA is TGTGCCAGCAGCCTCAGACAGGGCTCTGGAAACACCATATATTTT. Translating it yields CASSLRQGSGNTIYF.

The V and J genes are TRBV29-1 and TRBJ1-2; no reliable D call. Germline V gene sequence: CDR1 SQVTM, CDR2 ANQGSEA. The CDR3 runs to 13 residues. Trimming stripped 6 bases from V and 1 base from J, with 12 bases between. CDR3 amino acids: CSVPDMINYGYTF. In nucleotides, the CDR3 is TGCAGCGTCCCCGACATGATTAACTATGGCTACACCTTC.